The next 32 T cell receptor beta chains were all read from a single sample in a study of shared clonotypes between healthy human individuals. Sequenced by immunoSEQ multiplex PCR; TCRdb stores in-frame clones only, minus some. In the table there are millions of clones, just over 90% of which are singletons. The sequenced sample was naive CD4+ T cells sorted from blood. Subset defined: CD45RA+ positively selected. These receptors came from a man between 18 and 35 years old in good health.

The V and J genes are TRBV6-5 and TRBJ2-7; D is unresolved. Germline V gene data show CDR1 as MNHEY and CDR2 as SVGAGI. This CDR3 is built from 9 residues. V was shortened by 10 bases and J by 7 bases, with 8 bases between the two germline ends. CDR3 nucleotides: TGTGCCATCGCGAATGAGCAGTACTTC. Translated, it gives CAIANEQYF.

V gene TRBV6-6 combines with J gene TRBJ2-5; D is unresolved. V shed 6 bases and J shed 2 bases, with 13 bases lying between them. From germline, CDR1 is MNHNY and CDR2 SVGAGI (reference sequence). The CDR3 covers 14 residues. CDR3: CASRTYLGQETQYF. In DNA form, the CDR3 reads TGTGCCAGCAGAACATACCTCGGACAAGAGACCCAGTACTTC.

The V gene is TRBV29-1, the J gene TRBJ1-1; weak D call: TRBD1 (6 bases). The germline CDR1 and CDR2 sequences are SQVTM and ANQGSEA. The V and J ends lost 6 bases and 1 base respectively, with 18 bases between them. The CDR3 loop spans 15 amino acids. CDR3 residues: CSVEMGGAGNTEAFF. Here the CDR3 DNA reads TGCAGCGTGGAAATGGGGGGCGCGGGGAACACTGAAGCTTTCTTT. The variable domain in full, with the rest retrieved from reference TRBV29-1 and TRBJ1-1, is SAVISQKPSRDICQRGTSLTIQCQVDSQVTMMFWYRQQPGQSLTLIATANQGSEATYESGFVIDKFPISRPNLTFSTLTVSNMSPEDSSIYLCSVEMGGAGNTEAFFGQGTRLTVV.

Of note for this clone: The same CDR3 is also encoded by other DNA sequences in this sample. V is TRBV5-4 and J is TRBJ2-1, with D possibly matching TRBD1 (5 bases). Trimming removed 4 bases at V and 7 bases at J, with 9 bases between. Germline assignment: CDR1 SGHNT and CDR2 YYREEE (reference sequence). The CDR3 consists of 12 residues. The CDR3 nucleotides are TGTGCCAGCAGCCGTGACAGAAATGAGCAGTTCTTC. Its translation: CASSRDRNEQFF.

This chain links TRBV5-1 with TRBJ2-6; D might be TRBD1 (6 bases). The CDR3 sequence is 16 residues long. Germline CDR1 is SGHRS and CDR2 is YFSETQ. The germline V and J ends were trimmed by 4 bases and 1 base, with 12 bases remaining between them. The CDR3 nucleotides are TGCGCCAGCAGCGAGGTCCAGGGGTCTGGGGCCAACGTCCTGACTTTC. Translation: CASSEVQGSGANVLTF.

Turning to this clone: Other nucleotide sequences in the sample specify the same CDR3. This sequence joins TRBV2 and TRBJ2-5; either TRBD1 or TRBD2 may fit D (5 bases each). The V gene's germline CDR1 is SNHLY and CDR2 FYNNEI. V was pared by 4 bases and J by 2 bases, with 8 bases between. The CDR3 totals 13 residues. CDR3 in amino acids: CASSAWGQETQYF. The CDR3 region has the DNA TGTGCCAGCAGTGCGTGGGGGCAAGAGACCCAGTACTTC.

In DNA, the CDR3 is TGTGCCAGCAGCCTCGACAGGGTAGGAGAGACCCAGTACTTC. This encodes CASSLDRVGETQYF. The chain joins TRBV6-5 to TRBJ2-5; 7 bases line up with TRBD1. CDR1 is MNHEY, CDR2 SVGAGI, per germline. Trimming cost V 6 bases and J 4 bases; bases outside gene matches: 8. The CDR3 extends over 14 amino acids.

The V and J genes are TRBV5-6 and TRBJ1-4, with 7 bases lining up with TRBD1. The ends lost 4 bases at V and 4 bases at J; junction bases unmatched: 7. The CDR3 extends over 15 amino acids. Germline V CDR1 and CDR2: SGHDT, YYEEEE. The CDR3 nucleotides read TGTGCCAGCAGCCGCGGGGGACAGATTAATGAAAAACTGTTTTTT. This translates into CASSRGGQINEKLFF.

The chain uses TRBV7-2 and TRBJ2-5; TRBD1 is a possible D gene (6 bases). This CDR3 is built from 14 residues. The germline CDR1 and CDR2 sequences are SGHTA and FQGNSA. The V end lost 2 bases, the J end lost 1 base, and 8 bases lay between the germline ends. This CDR3 is CASSLNRVQETQYF. The CDR3 DNA reads as TGTGCCAGCAGCTTAAACAGGGTCCAAGAGACCCAGTACTTC.

The chain is built from TRBV6-6 and TRBJ2-2; D is possibly TRBD1 (6 bases). With 6 bases removed from V and 7 bases from J, the gap between germline ends came to 21 bases. The V gene's germline CDR1 is MNHNY and CDR2 SVGAGI (reference sequence). CDR3 length equals 16 residues. The CDR3 region has the DNA TGTGCCAGCAGACCCACTTATACAGGGATGTTCGGGGAGCTGTTTTTT. Amino acids: CASRPTYTGMFGELFF.

Note on this clone: The sample carries other DNA sequences with the same CDR3. The chain employs TRBV5-1 and TRBJ2-7; 11 nucleotides agree with TRBD1. The germline V gene has CDR1 SGHRS and CDR2 YFSETQ. The CDR3 loop spans 14 amino acids. With 5 bases clipped from V and 5 bases from J, the junction kept 6 bases outside the gene matches. CDR3 sequence: CASSLGQGANEQYF. In DNA, the CDR3 is TGCGCCAGCAGTTTAGGACAGGGGGCCAACGAGCAGTACTTC.

A note on this clone: This sample includes further DNA sequences coding for the same CDR3. The chain joins TRBV28 to TRBJ1-2; 7 bases are shared with TRBD1. There are 13 residues in the CDR3. J lost 2 bases, V lost 4 bases, and 1 base had no gene match. Germline CDR1 MDHEN, CDR2 SYDVKM. The CDR3 reads CASSWTGNYGYTF. The CDR3 bases are TGTGCCAGCAGTTGGACAGGCAACTATGGCTACACCTTC.

V usage is TRBV30 and J usage is TRBJ1-5; TRBD1 matches at 8 bases. Germline lookup yields CDR1 GTSNPN and CDR2 SVGIG (reference sequence). This CDR3 is built from 14 residues. J lost 4 bases, V lost 3 bases, and 5 bases had no gene match. Here the CDR3 reads CAWRATGGNQPQHF. Written as DNA, the CDR3 is TGTGCCTGGAGGGCTACAGGGGGTAATCAGCCCCAGCATTTT.

The CDR3 spells CASSESVFYGYTF. The CDR3 DNA is TGCGCCAGCAGTGAAAGTGTGTTTTATGGCTACACCTTC. The chain joins TRBV10-1 to TRBJ1-2; D gene unclear. The CDR3 extends over 13 amino acids. Germline lookup yields CDR1 WNHNN and CDR2 SYGVQD (reference sequence). Between the trimmed V and J ends, which lost 3 bases and 5 bases, there was a span of 10 bases.

This rearrangement joins TRBV5-4 to TRBJ2-5; 8 nucleotides align to TRBD2. V shed 4 bases, J shed 4 bases, and the junction held 9 bases outside the gene matches. The V gene's germline CDR1 is SGHNT and CDR2 YYREEE (reference sequence). CDR3 length equals 15 residues. The CDR3, as DNA: TGTGCCAGCAGCCCGGGACTAGGAGACTTAGAGACCCAGTACTTC. It specifies CASSPGLGDLETQYF.

The chain carries TRBV29-1 and TRBJ2-1; 8 bases are shared with TRBD1. The V and J ends lost 5 bases and 9 bases, in that order; junction bases with no gene match: 3. This CDR3 has 11 amino acids. Germline V gives CDR1 SQVTM, CDR2 ANQGSEA. The CDR3 sequence is CSVWTGTEQFF. Here the CDR3 DNA reads TGCAGCGTTTGGACAGGGACTGAGCAGTTCTTC.

In DNA, the CDR3 is TGTGCCAGCAGCACCGGCCGGGACAGCTATCAGCCCCAGCATTTT. Its protein is CASSTGRDSYQPQHF. The genes are TRBV7-2 and TRBJ1-5, with TRBD1 matching over 7 bases. Germline V gene lookup returns CDR1 SGHTA and CDR2 FQGNSA. The length of the CDR3 is 15 residues. Unmatched junction bases numbered 9, after V lost 5 bases and J lost 5 bases.

Of note for this clone: This sample includes further DNA sequences coding for the same CDR3. This chain connects TRBV5-5 to TRBJ2-7; 7 bases fit TRBD1. Germline lookup yields CDR1 SGHKS and CDR2 YYEKEE (reference sequence). The CDR3 covers 15 residues. Trimming took 4 bases from V and 0 from J; bases not matched to a gene: 7. For the CDR3, the DNA is TGTGCCAGCAGCCTCCGGACAGGTAGCTCCTACGAGCAGTACTTC. Amino acids: CASSLRTGSSYEQYF.

About this clone: Other DNA sequences of this sample code for an identical CDR3. The chain combines TRBV29-1 with TRBJ2-7; D is unresolved. CDR3 length: 11 residues. V lost 5 bases, J lost 3 bases, and 8 bases lay in between. Germline V gene lookup returns CDR1 SQVTM and CDR2 ANQGSEA. The CDR3 spells CSVRGVYEQYF. CDR3 nucleotides: TGCAGCGTTCGAGGAGTCTACGAGCAGTACTTC.

The V call is TRBV6-5, the J call TRBJ2-2; D uncertain. CDR3 length: 14 residues. Trimming shortened V by 2 bases and J by 6 bases, and 10 bases separated the two germline ends. From germline, CDR1 is MNHEY and CDR2 SVGAGI. The CDR3 coding sequence is TGTGCCAGCAGTTACCCGGACCTCTCCGGGGAGCTGTTTTTT. Translation: CASSYPDLSGELFF.

V gene TRBV2 combines with J gene TRBJ2-2; D may match TRBD1 or TRBD2 (5 bases each). V dropped 4 bases and J dropped 5 bases, with 14 bases sitting between them. The CDR3 extends over 15 amino acids. Germline loops: CDR1 SNHLY, CDR2 FYNNEI. The CDR3 region has the DNA TGTGCCAGCAGTGGAACCGGGACGGTAACCGGGGAGCTGTTTTTT. Amino acids: CASSGTGTVTGELFF.

Details on this clone: This same CDR3 is encoded by further DNA sequences in the sample. This sequence joins TRBV5-1 and TRBJ2-2; the D is unclear. Germline V CDR1 and CDR2: SGHRS, YFSETQ. V was trimmed by 0 bases and J by 4 bases, leaving 7 bases between them. The CDR3 covers 14 residues. The CDR3 region is CASSLGQTTGELFF. CDR3 sequence (DNA): TGCGCCAGCAGCTTGGGGCAGACCACCGGGGAGCTGTTTTTT.

The V gene is TRBV19, the J gene TRBJ1-5; tentatively, D is TRBD1 (6 bases). V lost 3 bases, J lost 2 bases, and 17 bases lay in between. Germline CDR1 is LNHDA and CDR2 is SQIVND (reference sequence). This CDR3 comprises 17 residues. The chain's CDR3 is CASSITGAWSRNQPQHF. CDR3 sequence (DNA): TGTGCCAGTAGTATCACGGGGGCGTGGAGCCGCAATCAGCCCCAGCATTTT.

The V call is TRBV9, the J call TRBJ2-3; possible D gene TRBD1, 6 bases. CDR3 length: 16 residues. Per the germline V gene, CDR1 is SGDLS and CDR2 is YYNGEE. Trimming took 4 bases from V and 0 from J, leaving 15 bases between them. The CDR3 spells CASSPRQATSTDTQYF. CDR3 bases: TGTGCCAGCAGCCCCCGACAGGCCACTAGCACAGATACGCAGTATTTT.

The chain recombines TRBV15 with TRBJ2-1, with D tentatively TRBD2 (5 bases). Trimming removed 7 bases from V and 4 bases from J, with 20 bases in between. The CDR3 is made up of 16 amino acids. Germline CDR1 is LNHNV and CDR2 is YYDKDF (reference sequence). This CDR3 reads CATIPLGVGEYNEQFF. In DNA form, the CDR3 reads TGTGCCACCATCCCCCTTGGGGTCGGGGAATACAATGAGCAGTTCTTC.

CDR3 loop: CASSPTGILPIQMSNQPQHF. CDR3 bases: TGTGCCAGCAGCCCGACAGGGATTCTCCCCATTCAAATGAGCAATCAGCCCCAGCATTTT. The rearrangement uses TRBV5-4 and TRBJ1-5, with TRBD1 matching over 7 bases. This CDR3 has 20 amino acids. CDR1 and CDR2 from the germline V gene are SGHNT and YYREEE (reference sequence). Trimming at V came to 4 bases and at J to 1 base, leaving 20 bases not matched to a gene.

This clone has just one count. The sample carries other DNA sequences with the same CDR3. The chain combines TRBV7-2 with TRBJ2-5; the D is unclear. This CDR3 is built from 12 residues. Per germline, CDR1 SGHTA and CDR2 FQGNSA. Trimming removed 5 bases at V and 7 bases at J, with 11 bases between. This CDR3 is CASSLGSGTQYF. The CDR3 DNA reads as TGTGCCAGCAGCCTAGGCTCAGGGACCCAGTACTTC. Drawing the rest from reference TRBV7-2 and TRBJ2-5, the complete variable domain is GAGVSQSPSNKVTEKGKDVELRCDPISGHTALYWYRQSLGQGLEFLIYFQGNSAPDKSGLPSDRFSAERTGGSVSTLTIQRTQQEDSAVYLCASSLGSGTQYFGPGTRLLVL.

The chain carries TRBV28 and TRBJ1-4; D not resolved. CDR3 length equals 15 residues. The germline CDR1 and CDR2 sequences are MDHEN and SYDVKM. The V end was cut by 3 bases, the J end by 0 bases, with 8 bases between. The CDR3 DNA is TGTGCCAGCAGTTTGACCCAGGCAACTAATGAAAAACTGTTTTTT. Protein: CASSLTQATNEKLFF.

This clone was counted only a few times. The CDR3: CASSEWENEKLFF. Here the CDR3 DNA reads TGTGCCAGCAGTGAATGGGAAAATGAAAAACTGTTTTTT. The J gene is TRBJ1-4, the V gene TRBV25-1; unclear D gene. This CDR3 comprises 13 residues. CDR1 is MGHDK, CDR2 SYGVNS, per germline. V was clipped by 1 base and J by 5 bases, with 5 bases between them. Full variable domain (outside the CDR3, taken from reference TRBV25-1 and TRBJ1-4): EADIYQTPRYLVIGTGKKITLECSQTMGHDKMYWYQQDPGMELHLIHYSYGVNSTEKGDLSSESTVSRIRTEHFPLTLESARPSHTSQYLCASSEWENEKLFFGSGTQLSVL.

This sequence joins TRBV28 and TRBJ2-1; TRBD2 matches 13 bases. The V and J ends lost 10 bases and 8 bases, in that order; junction bases with no gene match: 8. In germline, CDR1 is MDHEN, CDR2 SYDVKM. CDR3 size: 14 residues. The CDR3 sequence is CATKRTSGGHEQFF. The CDR3 region has the DNA TGTGCCACCAAAAGGACTAGCGGGGGCCATGAGCAGTTCTTC.

A word on this clone: This sample also contains other DNA sequences that code for the same CDR3. The rearrangement links TRBV5-1 to TRBJ2-6; 7 positions agree with TRBD1. CDR3 length equals 17 residues. Trimming removed 4 bases from V and 0 bases from J; junction bases left unmatched: 7. The V gene's germline CDR1 is SGHRS and CDR2 YFSETQ. CDR3: CASSLDRAASGANVLTF. The CDR3 DNA is TGCGCCAGCAGCCTAGACAGGGCTGCCTCTGGGGCCAACGTCCTGACTTTC. Supplemented by reference TRBV5-1 and TRBJ2-6, the full variable domain reads KAGVTQTPRYLIKTRGQQVTLSCSPISGHRSVSWYQQTPGQGLQFLFEYFSETQRNKGNFPGRFSGRQFSNSRSEMNVSTLELGDSALYLCASSLDRAASGANVLTFGAGSRLTVL.

Regarding this clone: The identical CDR3 is also encoded by other nucleotide sequences in the sample. The V gene is TRBV10-3, the J gene TRBJ2-3; D unresolved. The CDR3 covers 13 residues. V was trimmed by 1 base and J by 0 bases, leaving 2 bases between them. Germline CDR1 reads ENHRY; CDR2 reads SYGVKD. The CDR3 protein is CAISELSTDTQYF. CDR3 sequence (DNA): TGTGCCATCAGTGAGTTGAGCACAGATACGCAGTATTTT.